The clone carrying this T cell receptor beta chain was detected only once. What it binds is unknown. This specimen includes other DNA sequences encoding the same CDR3. Per germline, CDR1 DFQATT and CDR2 SNEGSKA (reference sequence). CDR3 size: 11 residues. Trimming removed 3 bases at V and 8 bases at J, with 8 bases between. The data were obtained in a study of shared clonotypes between healthy human individuals. The assay was immunoSEQ multiplex PCR, and TCRdb's table has in-frame clones only and misses some. This table has 1,400,000 or so clones, approximately 98.5% appearing once. Study results and caveats: Approximately 5% of naive CD4 clonotypes were shared across four donors. In contrast to clonotypes shared by all four donors, non-shared clonotypes had lower generation probabilities. Richness estimates generally favored naive over memory subsets.

The sample consisted of naive CD4+ T cells sorted from blood. Noted subset: CD45RA+ positively selected. The V call is TRBV20-1, the J call TRBJ2-1; TRBD2 might be the D (6 bases). This TCR was sampled from a man between 25 and 39 years old in good health. CDR3 residues: CSASGGDEQFF. In nucleotides, the CDR3 is TGCAGTGCTAGCGGCGGGGATGAGCAGTTCTTC.